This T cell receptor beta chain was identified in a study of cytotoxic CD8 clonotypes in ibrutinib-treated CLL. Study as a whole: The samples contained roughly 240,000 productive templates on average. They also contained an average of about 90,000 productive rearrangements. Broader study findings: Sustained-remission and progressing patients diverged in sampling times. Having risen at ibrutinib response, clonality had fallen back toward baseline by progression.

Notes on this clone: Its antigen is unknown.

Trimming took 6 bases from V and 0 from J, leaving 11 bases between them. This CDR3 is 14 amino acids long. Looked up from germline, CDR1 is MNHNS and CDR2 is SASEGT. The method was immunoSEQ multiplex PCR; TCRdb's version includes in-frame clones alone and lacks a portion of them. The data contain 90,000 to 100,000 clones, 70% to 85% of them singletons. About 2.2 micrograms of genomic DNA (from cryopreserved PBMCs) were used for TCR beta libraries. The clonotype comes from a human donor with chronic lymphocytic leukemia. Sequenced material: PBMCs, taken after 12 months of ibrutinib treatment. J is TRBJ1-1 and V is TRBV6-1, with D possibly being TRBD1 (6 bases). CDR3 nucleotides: TGTGCCAGCAGGGGGGGGGCAGTGAACACTGAAGCTTTCTTT. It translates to CASRGGAVNTEAFF.